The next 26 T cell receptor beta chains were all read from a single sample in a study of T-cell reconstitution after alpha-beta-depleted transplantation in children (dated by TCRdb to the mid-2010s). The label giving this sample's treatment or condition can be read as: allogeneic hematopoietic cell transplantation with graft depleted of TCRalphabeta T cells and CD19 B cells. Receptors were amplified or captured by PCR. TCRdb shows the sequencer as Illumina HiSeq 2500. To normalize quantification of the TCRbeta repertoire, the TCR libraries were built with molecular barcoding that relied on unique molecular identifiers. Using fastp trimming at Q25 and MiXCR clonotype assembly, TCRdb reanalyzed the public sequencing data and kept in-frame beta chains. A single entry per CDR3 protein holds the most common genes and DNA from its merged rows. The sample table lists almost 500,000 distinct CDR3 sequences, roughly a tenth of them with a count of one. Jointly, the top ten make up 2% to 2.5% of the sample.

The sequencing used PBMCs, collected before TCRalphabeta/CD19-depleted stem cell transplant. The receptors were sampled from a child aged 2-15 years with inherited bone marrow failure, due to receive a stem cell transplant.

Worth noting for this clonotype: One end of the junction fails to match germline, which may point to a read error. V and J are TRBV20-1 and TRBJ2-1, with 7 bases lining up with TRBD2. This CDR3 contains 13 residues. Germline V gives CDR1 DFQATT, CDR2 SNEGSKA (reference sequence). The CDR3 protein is CSAEDRIGGSPSF. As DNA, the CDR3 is TGCAGTGCAGAGGATAGAATTGGCGGGAGCCCGTCCTTC.

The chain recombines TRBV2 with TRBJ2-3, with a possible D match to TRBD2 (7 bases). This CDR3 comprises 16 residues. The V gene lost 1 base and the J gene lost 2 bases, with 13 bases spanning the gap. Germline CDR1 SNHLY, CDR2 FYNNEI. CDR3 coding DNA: TGTGCCAGCAGTGAAGGGCGGGGGCGGTACACAGATACGCAGTATTTT. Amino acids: CASSEGRGRYTDTQYF.

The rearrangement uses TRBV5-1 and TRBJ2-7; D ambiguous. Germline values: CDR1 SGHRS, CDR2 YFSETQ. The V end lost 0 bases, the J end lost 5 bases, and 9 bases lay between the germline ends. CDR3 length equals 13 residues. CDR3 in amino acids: CASSLAYSHEQYF. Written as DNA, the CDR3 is TGCGCCAGCAGCTTGGCCTACAGCCACGAGCAGTACTTC.

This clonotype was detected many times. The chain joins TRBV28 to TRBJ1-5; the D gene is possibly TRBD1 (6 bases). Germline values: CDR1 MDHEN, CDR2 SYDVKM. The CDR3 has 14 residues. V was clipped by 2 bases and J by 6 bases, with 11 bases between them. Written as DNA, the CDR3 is TGTGCCAGCAGTTTACTCAAGGGGGTTCAGCCCCAGCATTTT. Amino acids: CASSLLKGVQPQHF. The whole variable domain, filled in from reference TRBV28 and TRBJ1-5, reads DVKVTQSSRYLVKRTGEKVFLECVQDMDHENMFWYRQDPGLGLRLIYFSYDVKMKEKGDIPEGYSVSREKKERFSLILESASTNQTSMYLCASSLLKGVQPQHFGDGTRLSIL.

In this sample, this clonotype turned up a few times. The CDR3 here is CATSRDAGGPGEQYF. The CDR3 region has the DNA TGTGCCACCAGCAGAGATGCGGGAGGGCCAGGCGAGCAGTACTTC. The V and J genes are TRBV15 and TRBJ2-7, with TRBD2 matching over 9 bases. This CDR3 region has 15 residues. Germline V gene sequence: CDR1 LNHNV, CDR2 YYDKDF (reference sequence). The junction had 6 bases not matched to a gene; V was cut back by 0 bases and J by 6 bases.

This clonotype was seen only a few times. The CDR3 here is CASSILSGRDTQYF. The CDR3 nucleotides are TGTGCCAGCAGCATCCTATCCGGTCGGGATACGCAGTATTTT. The rearrangement uses TRBV13 and TRBJ2-3; D ambiguous. The length of the CDR3 is 14 residues. Trimming pared 5 bases from V and 6 bases from J, leaving 15 bases between. The germline V gene has CDR1 PRHDT and CDR2 FYEKMQ (reference sequence). The full variable domain, its missing parts supplied by reference TRBV13 and TRBJ2-3, is AAGVIQSPRHLIKEKRETATLKCYPIPRHDTVYWYQQGPGQDPQFLISFYEKMQSDKGSIPDRFSAQQFSDYHSELNMSSLELGDSALYFCASSILSGRDTQYFGPGTRLTVL.

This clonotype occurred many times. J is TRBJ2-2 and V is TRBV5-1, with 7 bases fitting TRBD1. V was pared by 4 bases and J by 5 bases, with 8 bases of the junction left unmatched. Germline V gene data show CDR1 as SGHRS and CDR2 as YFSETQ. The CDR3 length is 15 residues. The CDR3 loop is CASSPPGQSTGELFF. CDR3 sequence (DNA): TGCGCCAGCAGCCCACCGGGACAGAGTACCGGGGAGCTGTTTTTT.

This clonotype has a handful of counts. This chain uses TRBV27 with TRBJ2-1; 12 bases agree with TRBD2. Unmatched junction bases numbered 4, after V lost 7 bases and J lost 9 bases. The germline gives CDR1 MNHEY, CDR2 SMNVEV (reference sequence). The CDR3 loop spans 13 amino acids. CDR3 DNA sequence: TGTGCCAGCACCCTAGCGGGAGGGATTGAGCAGTTCTTC. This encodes CASTLAGGIEQFF.

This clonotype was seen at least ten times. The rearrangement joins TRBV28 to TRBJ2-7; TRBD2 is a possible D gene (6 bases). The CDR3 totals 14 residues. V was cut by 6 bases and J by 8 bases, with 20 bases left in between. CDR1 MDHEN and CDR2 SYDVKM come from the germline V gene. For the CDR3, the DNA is TGTGCCAGCAGCCTACCGCGGGGTAGCGCCAAGCAGTACTTC. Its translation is CASSLPRGSAKQYF.

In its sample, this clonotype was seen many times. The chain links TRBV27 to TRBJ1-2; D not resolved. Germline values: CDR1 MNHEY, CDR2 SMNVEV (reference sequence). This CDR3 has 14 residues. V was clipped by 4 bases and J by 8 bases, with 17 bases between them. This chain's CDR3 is CASSSYTHIGGYTF. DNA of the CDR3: TGTGCCAGCAGTTCCTATACCCATATCGGAGGCTACACCTTC.

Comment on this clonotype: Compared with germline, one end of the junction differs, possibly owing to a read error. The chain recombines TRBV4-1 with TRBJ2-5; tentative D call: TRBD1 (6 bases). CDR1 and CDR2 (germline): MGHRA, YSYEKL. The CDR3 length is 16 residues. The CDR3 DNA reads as TGCGCCAGCAACCAAGATTCCTGGACAGTCCAAGAGACCCAGTACTTC. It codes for CASNQDSWTVQETQYF.

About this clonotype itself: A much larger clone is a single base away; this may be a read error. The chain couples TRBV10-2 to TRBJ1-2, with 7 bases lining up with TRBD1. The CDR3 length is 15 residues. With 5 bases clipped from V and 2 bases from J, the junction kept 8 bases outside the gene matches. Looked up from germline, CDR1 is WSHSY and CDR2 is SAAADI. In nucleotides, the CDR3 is TGCGCCAGCAGTACTCGACAGGGCGCAAACTATGGCTACACCTTC. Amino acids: CASSTRQGANYGYTF.

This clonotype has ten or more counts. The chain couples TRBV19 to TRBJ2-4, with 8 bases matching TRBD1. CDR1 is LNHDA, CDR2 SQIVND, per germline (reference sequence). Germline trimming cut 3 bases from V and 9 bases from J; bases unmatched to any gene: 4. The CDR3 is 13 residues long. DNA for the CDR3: TGTGCCAGTAGTATCCCCGGACAGGGCATTCAGTACTTC. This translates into CASSIPGQGIQYF.

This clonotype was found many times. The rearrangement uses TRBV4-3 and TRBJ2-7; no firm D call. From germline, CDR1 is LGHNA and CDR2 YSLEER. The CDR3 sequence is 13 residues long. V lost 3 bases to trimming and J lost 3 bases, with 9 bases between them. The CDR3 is CASSQGGNYEQYF. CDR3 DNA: TGCGCCAGCAGCCAGGGTGGAAACTACGAGCAGTACTTC.

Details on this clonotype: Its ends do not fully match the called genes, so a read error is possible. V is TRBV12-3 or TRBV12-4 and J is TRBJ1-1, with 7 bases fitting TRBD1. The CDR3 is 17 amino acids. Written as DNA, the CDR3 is TGTACCAGCAGCTCCGGGACAGTCGGGGATATGGACACTGAAGCTTTCTTT. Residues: CTSSSGTVGDMDTEAFF.

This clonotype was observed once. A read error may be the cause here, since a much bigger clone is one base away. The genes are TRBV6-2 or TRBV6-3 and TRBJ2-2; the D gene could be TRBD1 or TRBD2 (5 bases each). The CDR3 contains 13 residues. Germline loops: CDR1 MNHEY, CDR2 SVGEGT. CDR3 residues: CASIVQGAGDLFF. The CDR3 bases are TGTGCCAGCATAGTCCAGGGAGCCGGGGACCTGTTTTTT.

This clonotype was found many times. The CDR3 DNA is TGTGCCAGCAGTTACCGGGGTTCCTACGAGCAGTACTTC. Translating gives CASSYRGSYEQYF. The V gene is TRBV6-5, the J gene TRBJ2-7, with D perhaps TRBD2 (5 bases). CDR1 MNHEY and CDR2 SVGAGI come from the germline V gene. This CDR3 contains 13 residues. The V and J ends lost 2 bases and 1 base respectively, with 6 bases between them.

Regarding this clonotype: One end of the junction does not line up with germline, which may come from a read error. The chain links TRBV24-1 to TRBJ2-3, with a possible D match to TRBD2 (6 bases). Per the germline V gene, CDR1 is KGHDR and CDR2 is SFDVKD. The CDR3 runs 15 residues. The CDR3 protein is CATSDTSRYTETQYF. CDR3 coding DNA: TGTGCCACCAGTGATACTAGCAGATACACAGAAACGCAGTATTTT.

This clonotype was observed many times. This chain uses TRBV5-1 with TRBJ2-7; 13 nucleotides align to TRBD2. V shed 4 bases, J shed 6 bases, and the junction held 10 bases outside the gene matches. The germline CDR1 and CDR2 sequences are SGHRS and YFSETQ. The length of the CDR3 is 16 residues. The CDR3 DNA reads TGCGCCAGCAGCCTACTCGGGACTAGCGGGAACGGCGAGCAGTACTTC. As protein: CASSLLGTSGNGEQYF. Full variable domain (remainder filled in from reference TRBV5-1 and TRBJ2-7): KAGVTQTPRYLIKTRGQQVTLSCSPISGHRSVSWYQQTPGQGLQFLFEYFSETQRNKGNFPGRFSGRQFSNSRSEMNVSTLELGDSALYLCASSLLGTSGNGEQYFGPGTRLTVT.

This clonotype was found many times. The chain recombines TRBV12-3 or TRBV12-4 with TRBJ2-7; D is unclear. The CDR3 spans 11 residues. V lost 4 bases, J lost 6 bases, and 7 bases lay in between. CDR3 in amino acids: CASSWRVEQYF. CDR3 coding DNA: TGTGCCAGCAGTTGGCGTGTCGAGCAGTACTTC.

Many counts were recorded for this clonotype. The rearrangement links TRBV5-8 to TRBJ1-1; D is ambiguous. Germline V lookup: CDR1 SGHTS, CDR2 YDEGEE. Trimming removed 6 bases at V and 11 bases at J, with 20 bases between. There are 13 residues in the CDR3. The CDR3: CASTLNQFGSAFF. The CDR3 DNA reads TGTGCCAGCACCCTCAATCAATTTGGTTCCGCTTTCTTT.

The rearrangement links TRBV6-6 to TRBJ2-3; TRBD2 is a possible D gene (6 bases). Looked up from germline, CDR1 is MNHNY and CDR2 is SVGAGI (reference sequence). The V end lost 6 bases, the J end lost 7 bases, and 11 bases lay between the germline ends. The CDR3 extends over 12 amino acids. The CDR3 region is CASSEGLNTQYF. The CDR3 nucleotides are TGTGCCAGCAGCGAGGGACTCAATACGCAGTATTTT.

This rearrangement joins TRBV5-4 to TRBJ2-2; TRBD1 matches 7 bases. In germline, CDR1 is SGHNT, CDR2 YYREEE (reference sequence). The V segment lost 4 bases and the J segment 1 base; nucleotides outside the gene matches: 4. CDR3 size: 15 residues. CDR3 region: CASSQGQLNTGELFF. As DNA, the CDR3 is TGTGCCAGCAGCCAGGGACAGCTGAACACCGGGGAGCTGTTTTTT.

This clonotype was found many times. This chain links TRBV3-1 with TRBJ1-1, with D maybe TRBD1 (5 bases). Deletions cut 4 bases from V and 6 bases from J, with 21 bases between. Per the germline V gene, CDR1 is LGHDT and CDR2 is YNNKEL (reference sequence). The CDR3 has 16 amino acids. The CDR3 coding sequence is TGTGCCAGCAGCCCACTTCACCAGGGTTATGTCGCTGAAGCTTTCTTT. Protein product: CASSPLHQGYVAEAFF. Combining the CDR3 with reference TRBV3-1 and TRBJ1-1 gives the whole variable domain DTAVSQTPKYLVTQMGNDKSIKCEQNLGHDTMYWYKQDSKKFLKIMFSYNNKELIINETVPNRFSPKSPDKAHLNLHINSLELGDSAVYFCASSPLHQGYVAEAFFGQGTRLTVV.

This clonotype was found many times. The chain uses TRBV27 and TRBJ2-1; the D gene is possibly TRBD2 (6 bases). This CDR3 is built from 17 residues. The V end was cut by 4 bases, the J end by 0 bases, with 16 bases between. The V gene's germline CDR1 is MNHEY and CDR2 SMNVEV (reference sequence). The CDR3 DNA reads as TGTGCCAGCAGTTGGGCGGGACTTCCGAGCTCCTACAATGAGCAGTTCTTC. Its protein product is CASSWAGLPSSYNEQFF.

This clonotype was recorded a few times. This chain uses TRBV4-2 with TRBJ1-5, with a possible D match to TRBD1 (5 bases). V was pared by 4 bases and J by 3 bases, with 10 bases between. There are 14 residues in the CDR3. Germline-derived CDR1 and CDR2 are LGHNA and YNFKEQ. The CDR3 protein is CASSPDMYNQPQHF. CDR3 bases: TGTGCCAGCAGCCCGGACATGTACAATCAGCCCCAGCATTTT.